A single sample gave rise to the 7 T cell receptor beta chains below, sequenced in a study of CD8 T cells in Susac syndrome (dated by TCRdb to between 2017 and 2020). Libraries were prepared through the immunoSEQ multiplex PCR assay. RNA was extracted using the RNeasy kit, and about 0.45 to 1 ug of the RNA was reverse transcribed with random hexamers. TCRdb trimmed public reads at Q25 via fastp, called clones via MiXCR and kept in-frame beta chains. Identical CDR3 proteins give one entry, which carries the most common genes and DNA. Here the sample has under 200,000 distinct CDR3 sequences; around 94% occur a single time. The ten largest clonotypes hold around 0.15% of the sample. Sequencing input: CD4+ T cells from PBMCs. The receptor set was obtained from a human donor in good health.

The chain couples TRBV4-2 to TRBJ2-1; no firm D call. This CDR3 spans 16 amino acids. Looked up from germline, CDR1 is LGHNA and CDR2 is YNFKEQ. Between the trimmed V and J ends, which lost 0 bases and 1 base, there was a span of 10 bases. DNA of the CDR3: TGTGCCAGCAGCCAAGATGGATGGGCTTCCTACAATGAGCAGTTCTTC. It yields the protein CASSQDGWASYNEQFF.

This chain links TRBV5-6 with TRBJ1-6; D is possibly TRBD1 (6 bases). V shed 4 bases and J shed 10 bases, with 18 bases lying between them. The CDR3 has 15 residues. The V gene's germline CDR1 is SGHDT and CDR2 YYEEEE. CDR3 protein: CASSLWDKGWSPLHF. The CDR3 region has the DNA TGTGCCAGCAGCCTCTGGGACAAGGGGTGGTCACCCCTCCACTTT.

The V gene is TRBV2, the J gene TRBJ1-4, with D possibly TRBD1 on 5 matching bases. Between the trimmed V and J ends, which lost 3 bases and 8 bases, there was a span of 16 bases. This CDR3 contains 15 residues. Germline V gene sequence: CDR1 SNHLY, CDR2 FYNNEI. The CDR3 region has the DNA TGTGCCAGCAGTGAGTGGGGCTCCACTGGGGAAAAACTGTTTTTT. Its protein is CASSEWGSTGEKLFF.

This sequence joins TRBV27 and TRBJ1-2, with 8 bases matching TRBD1. Trimming cost V 5 bases and J 0 bases; bases outside gene matches: 2. The V gene's germline CDR1 is MNHEY and CDR2 SMNVEV (reference sequence). CDR3 length: 14 amino acids. CDR3 sequence: CASSRDRSNYGYTF. CDR3 coding DNA: TGTGCCAGCAGTCGGGACAGGTCTAACTATGGCTACACCTTC.

The rearrangement links TRBV9 to TRBJ1-1, with 9 bases that match TRBD1. After removal of 3 bases from V and 6 bases from J, the junction contained 6 bases not matched to a gene. CDR1 is SGDLS, CDR2 YYNGEE, per germline. CDR3 length: 14 amino acids. The CDR3 sequence is CASSEGQGYAEAFF. In nucleotides, the CDR3 is TGTGCCAGCAGCGAGGGACAGGGTTACGCTGAAGCTTTCTTT.

This chain connects TRBV27 to TRBJ1-1; 8 nucleotides match TRBD1. Germline trimming cut 5 bases from V and 11 bases from J; bases unmatched to any gene: 10. The CDR3 length is 13 residues. The V gene's germline CDR1 is MNHEY and CDR2 SMNVEV (reference sequence). The CDR3 nucleotides read TGTGCCAGCAGTACCTCGGACAGGGTCCGCGCTTTCTTT. Translation: CASSTSDRVRAFF.

V gene TRBV7-2 combines with J gene TRBJ2-5; a weak D match, TRBD1 (5 bases). Germline CDR1 and CDR2: SGHTA and FQGNSA. This CDR3 is built from 15 residues. V was clipped by 0 bases and J by 5 bases, with 13 bases between them. CDR3 DNA sequence: TGTGCCAGCAGCTTAGCGGGTGGGGCTGGGGAGACCCAGTACTTC. This sequence encodes CASSLAGGAGETQYF.